Each of the 14 T cell receptor beta chains below was sequenced from the same sample in a study of T cell responses to AZD1222 COVID-19 vaccine listed by TCRdb under 2021. The library came from the immunoSEQ multiplex PCR assay. This immuneACCESS table, as held by TCRdb, lists in-frame sequences with V and J called but not all clones. Of the missing ones, under half trace to an unresolved V gene in checked studies; the others have no known cause. For this sample there are roughly 130,000 clones; about 92% appear just once. Together, the top ten hold 3.1% of the sample. The time point tag for this specimen amounts to: baseline before first vaccination. The sequencing used peripheral blood, collected on day 0 of AZD1222 vaccination. The receptor set was obtained from an adult in good health.

V usage is TRBV19 and J usage is TRBJ1-1; D not certain. Germline CDR1 and CDR2: LNHDA and SQIVND (reference sequence). CDR3 length: 17 amino acids. The V and J ends lost 6 bases and 1 base respectively, with 21 bases between them. The CDR3 nucleotides read TGTGCCAGTAGGATAAAGTCGAGAGGCAGACCGAACACTGAAGCTTTCTTT. It encodes CASRIKSRGRPNTEAFF.

V gene TRBV10-3 combines with J gene TRBJ1-4; tentative D call: TRBD1 (6 bases). Germline CDR1 ENHRY, CDR2 SYGVKD. The CDR3 extends over 14 amino acids. V was clipped by 3 bases and J by 3 bases, with 8 bases between them. CDR3: CAISDRQANEKLFF. As DNA, the CDR3 is TGTGCCATCAGTGACCGACAGGCTAATGAAAAACTGTTTTTT.

The V gene is TRBV5-8, the J gene TRBJ2-3, with D hard to call. The CDR3 contains 11 residues. From germline, CDR1 is SGHTS and CDR2 YDEGEE. Trimming shortened V by 4 bases and J by 15 bases, and 15 bases separated the two germline ends. CDR3 residues: CASSRNRVRYF. CDR3 coding DNA: TGTGCCAGCAGCCGGAACCGGGTCCGTTATTTT.

V is TRBV20-1 and J is TRBJ2-1; tentatively, D is TRBD2 (5 bases). The CDR3 spans 11 residues. Trimming stripped 7 bases from V and 5 bases from J, with 9 bases between. Germline loops: CDR1 DFQATT, CDR2 SNEGSKA (reference sequence). The CDR3 spells CSGGLNNEQFF. CDR3 coding DNA: TGCAGTGGAGGACTTAACAATGAGCAGTTCTTC.

CDR3 nucleotides: TGTGCCAGTAGTATCAATAAGAATCAGCCCCAGCATTTT. Translated, it gives CASSINKNQPQHF. This chain connects TRBV19 to TRBJ1-5; D call uncertain. V was pared by 3 bases and J by 4 bases, with 7 bases between. The CDR3 is 13 amino acids. Germline assignment: CDR1 LNHDA and CDR2 SQIVND (reference sequence). Full variable domain (missing parts from reference TRBV19 and TRBJ1-5): DGGITQSPKYLFRKEGQNVTLSCEQNLNHDAMYWYRQDPGQGLRLIYYSQIVNDFQKGDIAEGYSVSREKKESFPLTVTSAQKNPTAFYLCASSINKNQPQHFGDGTRLSIL.

The chain links TRBV7-7 to TRBJ2-2; D tentatively reads TRBD1 or TRBD2 (5 bases each). The V gene lost 0 bases and the J gene lost 6 bases, with 17 bases spanning the gap. This CDR3 is built from 17 residues. The germline V gene encodes CDR1 SSHAT and CDR2 FNYEAQ (reference sequence). The CDR3 region is CASSLAPGTLRPGELFF. CDR3 DNA: TGTGCCAGCAGCTTAGCGCCCGGGACCCTCCGCCCCGGGGAGCTGTTTTTT.

The rearrangement links TRBV6-1 to TRBJ1-1; tentative D call: TRBD1 (5 bases). The CDR3 sequence is 17 residues long. V was clipped by 3 bases and J by 1 base, with 18 bases between them. The germline V gene encodes CDR1 MNHNS and CDR2 SASEGT. The CDR3: CASSDTGARFPNTEAFF. The CDR3 DNA reads TGTGCCAGCAGTGATACCGGGGCGAGGTTCCCGAACACTGAAGCTTTCTTT.

This clone occurred once. V and J are TRBV7-2 and TRBJ1-1, with unresolved D. Between the trimmed V and J ends, which lost 5 bases and 3 bases, there was a span of 13 bases. Germline CDR1 is SGHTA and CDR2 is FQGNSA. This CDR3 spans 14 amino acids. CDR3 in DNA: TGTGCCAGCAGCACAGCACGGAGCTACACTGAAGCTTTCTTT. Its protein is CASSTARSYTEAFF.

The chain employs TRBV5-1 and TRBJ2-2; unclear D gene. The germline CDR1 and CDR2 sequences are SGHRS and YFSETQ. The germline V and J ends were trimmed by 3 bases and 0 bases, with 18 bases remaining between them. The CDR3 is made up of 18 amino acids. CDR3 in DNA: TGCGCCAGCAGCTGGGAAACGTCTAGGTCAGCGAACACCGGGGAGCTGTTTTTT. It yields the protein CASSWETSRSANTGELFF.

The chain is built from TRBV5-6 and TRBJ1-1, with 9 bases lining up with TRBD1. V dropped 1 base and J dropped 7; count of bases not matched to a gene: 11. Germline V CDR1 and CDR2: SGHDT, YYEEEE. The CDR3 has 16 residues. In DNA, the CDR3 is TGTGCCAGCAGCTTGTTACAGAAGGGACAGGGTAATGAAGCTTTCTTT. Translated, it gives CASSLLQKGQGNEAFF.

This clone was observed a single time. This chain connects TRBV9 to TRBJ1-5; D not certain. CDR3 length: 14 residues. Trimming removed 3 bases at V and 0 bases at J, with 7 bases between. Germline V gives CDR1 SGDLS, CDR2 YYNGEE. The CDR3 loop is CASSAMNSNQPQHF. For the CDR3, the DNA is TGTGCCAGCAGCGCCATGAATAGCAATCAGCCCCAGCATTTT.

The V call is TRBV28, the J call TRBJ1-3, with 10 bases aligning to TRBD1. The CDR3 has 16 residues. The J segment lost 4 bases and the V segment lost 4 bases, leaving 7 bases of the junction unmatched. Looked up from germline, CDR1 is MDHEN and CDR2 is SYDVKM. The CDR3 DNA reads as TGTGCCAGCAGTTCGAATGACAGGGGGCTGGGAAACACCATATATTTT. It is translated as CASSSNDRGLGNTIYF.

The V and J genes are TRBV29-1 and TRBJ1-5; a weak D match, TRBD1 (5 bases). V was trimmed by 7 bases and J by 1 base, leaving 14 bases between them. Germline V gene lookup returns CDR1 SQVTM and CDR2 ANQGSEA. CDR3 length equals 14 residues. The CDR3 reads CSAGTPGSNQPQHF. The CDR3 nucleotides read TGCAGCGCTGGGACCCCGGGAAGCAATCAGCCCCAGCATTTT.

This chain links TRBV6-6 with TRBJ1-4; D might be TRBD1 (5 bases). Germline V gene data show CDR1 as MNHNY and CDR2 as SVGAGI (reference sequence). V dropped 5 bases and J dropped 3 bases, with 16 bases sitting between them. The CDR3 runs to 16 residues. The CDR3 sequence: CASSNLRGNSNEKLFF. The DNA of the CDR3 is TGTGCCAGCAGTAACCTGAGGGGCAACTCTAATGAAAAACTGTTTTTT.